The present entry profiles one TCR beta chain with its context. Its specificity is not known. This sample was included in a study of cytomegalovirus exposure and HLA in healthy donors. Study-wide context: Researchers found that approximately 80% of fewer than 450 genotyped donors fell within the Caucasian-associated ancestry cluster.

Notes on the study in general: A few V segments could not be told apart, such as TRBV6-2 and TRBV6-3, and were left out. In a later analysis, TCR beta V- and J-gene trimming was associated with a missense DCLRE1C variant. Sequencing likely produced, as an artifact, a cluster of highly shared sequence variants.

Amplification used 60 Vbeta primers and 13 Jbeta primers. Here immunoSEQ multiplex PCR was the method, and the copy in TCRdb shows in-frame clones only, minus some. The table records some 110,000 clones, roughly 68% of them present only once. With 3 bases clipped from V and 4 bases from J, the junction kept 4 bases outside the gene matches. Germline values: CDR1 SNHLY, CDR2 FYNNEI. The CDR3 has 15 residues. This receptor was identified in a woman between 50 and 59 years old in good health and CMV-seropositive. The sample consisted of PBMCs. This chain uses TRBV2 with TRBJ2-3; 10 bases match TRBD2. CDR3 nucleotides: TGTGCCAGCAGTGAGCTAGCGGGGGTTGCAGATACGCAGTATTTT. Protein sequence: CASSELAGVADTQYF.